Listed here are 27 T cell receptor beta chains from one sample, sequenced in a study of cytomegalovirus exposure and HLA in healthy donors. PCR involved 60 Vbeta and 13 Jbeta primers. This table comes from immunoSEQ multiplex PCR, and its TCRdb copy is limited to in-frame clones, with some not included. The sample lists approximately 190,000 clones; around 85% were seen once. Sequencing was performed on PBMCs. These TCRs come from a man between 35 and 55 years old in good health and CMV-seropositive.

The chain couples TRBV2 to TRBJ1-2, with D possibly TRBD1 on 6 matching bases. There are 16 residues in the CDR3. The germline gives CDR1 SNHLY, CDR2 FYNNEI. With 3 bases removed from V and 6 bases from J, the gap between germline ends came to 20 bases. The CDR3 spells CASSDWGGGIGNGYTF. The DNA for the CDR3 is TGTGCCAGCAGTGATTGGGGGGGCGGGATTGGGAATGGCTACACCTTC.

V and J are TRBV4-2 and TRBJ2-5, with a weak D call TRBD2 (7 bases). Germline CDR1 LGHNA, CDR2 YNFKEQ. The CDR3 extends over 17 amino acids. The germline V and J ends were trimmed by 2 bases and 5 bases, with 21 bases remaining between them. The CDR3 region is CASSQMGGQSFGETQYF. The CDR3 nucleotides read TGTGCCAGCAGCCAAATGGGGGGGCAGTCCTTTGGGGAGACCCAGTACTTC.

The V and J genes are TRBV9 and TRBJ2-7, with D possibly TRBD1 on 7 matching bases. Trimming removed 3 bases from V and 5 bases from J, with 21 bases in between. CDR1 is SGDLS and CDR2 is YYNGEE in the germline V gene. The CDR3 totals 16 residues. CDR3 in DNA: TGTGCCAGCAGCGCTAGCCTCCGACAGGGAGGCAACGAGCAGTACTTC. This encodes CASSASLRQGGNEQYF.

The CDR3 nucleotides are TGTGCCAGCAGTTCTCCTCCGGGGGGGGCAACTAATGAAAAACTGTTTTTT. Amino acid sequence: CASSSPPGGATNEKLFF. The chain recombines TRBV28 with TRBJ1-4; tentative D call: TRBD1 (5 bases). Germline V gene sequence: CDR1 MDHEN, CDR2 SYDVKM. The ends were cut back, 4 bases at V and 0 bases at J, with 15 bases in the middle. The CDR3 has 17 amino acids.

The rearrangement links TRBV5-4 to TRBJ1-6; D remains unclear. Deletions cut 1 base from V and 0 bases from J, with 5 bases between. Germline-derived CDR1 and CDR2 are SGHNT and YYREEE (reference sequence). CDR3 length: 15 residues. CDR3 loop: CASSLTSSYNSPLHF. The CDR3 nucleotides read TGTGCCAGCAGCTTGACGAGCTCCTATAATTCACCCCTCCACTTT.

The genes are TRBV18 and TRBJ2-2; D is unresolved. Trimming shortened V by 1 base and J by 6 bases, and 12 bases separated the two germline ends. CDR3 length equals 15 residues. In germline, CDR1 is KGHSH, CDR2 LQKENI. The CDR3 region is CASSPQASGSGELFF. CDR3 coding DNA: TGTGCCAGCTCACCACAAGCCTCAGGATCCGGGGAGCTGTTTTTT.

The CDR3 reads CASSLGVAGGRDTQYF. The DNA of the CDR3 is TGTGCCAGCAGCTTAGGGGTAGCGGGGGGCCGGGATACGCAGTATTTT. The rearrangement joins TRBV7-6 to TRBJ2-3; 10 nucleotides align to TRBD2. The germline gives CDR1 SGHVS, CDR2 FNYEAQ. J gave up 6 bases and V 1 base, and 7 bases lay outside the gene matches. This CDR3 comprises 16 residues. The whole variable domain, remainder taken from reference TRBV7-6 and TRBJ2-3, is GAGVSQSPRYKVTKRGQDVALRCDPISGHVSLYWYRQALGQGPEFLTYFNYEAQQDKSGLPNDRFSAERPEGSISTLTIQRTEQRDSAMYRCASSLGVAGGRDTQYFGPGTRLTVL.

This clone was counted at least ten times. The V gene is TRBV6-4, the J gene TRBJ2-1; 15 nucleotides match TRBD2. The CDR3 totals 15 residues. V dropped 2 bases and J dropped 7; count of bases not matched to a gene: 0. Germline CDR1 reads MRHNA; CDR2 reads SNTAGT. The CDR3 nucleotides are TGTGCCAGCAGTGACGGGACTAGCGGGGGGAATGAGCAGTTCTTC. Its translation: CASSDGTSGGNEQFF.

The chain carries TRBV4-3 and TRBJ1-5, with a tentative D call TRBD1 (5 bases). From germline, CDR1 is LGHNA and CDR2 YSLEER. This CDR3 contains 14 residues. The germline V and J ends were trimmed by 4 bases and 7 bases, with 14 bases remaining between them. CDR3 protein: CASSLRQGSQPQHF. The CDR3 DNA sequence: TGCGCCAGCAGCCTCCGGCAGGGAAGCCAGCCCCAGCATTTT.

This sequence joins TRBV9 and TRBJ2-1; 13 positions agree with TRBD2. In germline, CDR1 is SGDLS, CDR2 YYNGEE. The CDR3 runs 17 residues. V gave up 4 bases and J gave up 10 bases; unmatched junction bases: 14. CDR3 nucleotides: TGTGCCAGCAGCTTTTCGGTAACTAGCGGGGGGGCGGGGGAGCAGTTCTTC. Protein sequence: CASSFSVTSGGAGEQFF.

The gene calls are TRBV5-6 and TRBJ2-7; 8 bases map to TRBD1. The CDR3 runs 16 residues. The J segment lost 1 base and the V segment lost 0 bases, leaving 6 bases of the junction unmatched. Germline-derived CDR1 and CDR2 are SGHDT and YYEEEE. In DNA, the CDR3 is TGTGCCAGCAGCTTGGCCGGAACAGGGGGTTCCTACGAGCAGTACTTC. Protein product: CASSLAGTGGSYEQYF.

The J gene is TRBJ2-7, the V gene TRBV6-6; TRBD2 aligns across 7 bases. The trim removed 6 bases at V and 1 base at J, leaving 12 bases unmatched. The CDR3 has 16 amino acids. The germline gives CDR1 MNHNY, CDR2 SVGAGI (reference sequence). In DNA, the CDR3 is TGTGCCAGCAGGACCCCCCGGGCGGGGGTATCCTACGAGCAGTACTTC. This sequence encodes CASRTPRAGVSYEQYF.

Comments on this clone: The conserved phenylalanine or tryptophan is not found at the CDR3 terminus, so this likely reflects a read error. This chain uses TRBV6-1 with TRBJ1-2; possible D gene TRBD1, 5 bases. Germline values: CDR1 MNHNS, CDR2 SASEGT. This CDR3 is 15 amino acids long. The V end lost 3 bases, the J end lost 8 bases, and 19 bases lay between the germline ends. The CDR3 spells CASSDLGRVVVGYTL. The CDR3 DNA follows: TGTGCCAGCAGTGACCTGGGCAGGGTAGTGGTAGGCTACACCCTC.

This chain joins TRBV6-1 and TRBJ2-7; the match to TRBD1 covers 7 bases. J was trimmed by 2 bases and V by 3 bases; bases with no gene match: 4. Germline V gives CDR1 MNHNS, CDR2 SASEGT. The CDR3 is made up of 14 amino acids. CDR3 DNA sequence: TGTGCCAGCAGTGACCGGGACAGAGCCTACGAGCAGTACTTC. Translation gives CASSDRDRAYEQYF.

The chain has TRBV7-2 and TRBJ2-5, with 8 nucleotides matching TRBD1. Germline V gene lookup returns CDR1 SGHTA and CDR2 FQGNSA. CDR3 length equals 14 residues. V lost 6 bases to trimming and J lost 5 bases; unmatched junction nucleotides: 8. The CDR3: CASRSQGAWETQYF. CDR3 bases: TGTGCCAGCAGATCTCAGGGGGCGTGGGAGACCCAGTACTTC.

This rearrangement joins TRBV7-9 to TRBJ1-1, with TRBD1 as a possible D gene (5 bases). The CDR3 extends over 15 amino acids. Trimming cost V 1 base and J 4 bases, with 13 bases left between them. Germline V lookup: CDR1 SEHNR, CDR2 FQNEAQ (reference sequence). CDR3: CASSLDGGEGTEAFF. CDR3 bases: TGTGCCAGCAGCTTAGACGGGGGAGAGGGCACTGAAGCTTTCTTT.

This clone was detected only once. The chain combines TRBV28 with TRBJ1-6, with D possibly being TRBD1 (6 bases). The CDR3 has 14 residues. CDR1 is MDHEN, CDR2 SYDVKM, per germline. Trimming removed 4 bases from V and 11 bases from J, with 15 bases in between. As DNA, the CDR3 is TGTGCCAGCAGTTCCGACAGGCCTGTTGCACCCCTCCACTTT. It is translated as CASSSDRPVAPLHF.

This clone was counted once. The V and J genes are TRBV9 and TRBJ2-5; the D gene is possibly TRBD1 (6 bases). Judging by the DNA end, TRBJ2-7 fits better; the J call may be wrong. The CDR3 spans 15 residues. Germline V lookup: CDR1 SGDLS, CDR2 YYNGEE. The CDR3 is CASSAGQGYSYEQYF. CDR3 bases: TGTGCCAGCAGCGCGGGGCAGGGGTATTCCTACGAGCAGTACTTC.

J is TRBJ1-3 and V is TRBV10-3; D remains ambiguous. CDR1 and CDR2 from the germline V gene are ENHRY and SYGVKD. The CDR3 sequence is 13 residues long. V was shortened by 8 bases and J by 5 bases, with 13 bases between the two germline ends. CDR3 amino acids: CAIGEASRNTIYF. CDR3 sequence (DNA): TGTGCCATCGGGGAGGCTTCAAGAAACACCATATATTTT.

V usage is TRBV9 and J usage is TRBJ1-2; D gene unclear. The germline CDR1 and CDR2 sequences are SGDLS and YYNGEE. Trimming shortened V by 6 bases and J by 7 bases, and 22 bases separated the two germline ends. The CDR3 totals 15 residues. The CDR3 sequence is CASTRSGGSLVGYTF. In DNA, the CDR3 is TGTGCCAGCACCCGTTCCGGCGGATCCCTTGTTGGCTACACCTTC.

The J gene is TRBJ2-7, the V gene TRBV30; D remains ambiguous. From germline, CDR1 is GTSNPN and CDR2 SVGIG (reference sequence). The CDR3 is 14 amino acids. V was cut by 4 bases and J by 2 bases, with 15 bases left in between. This CDR3 is CAWTPDTYPYEQYF. The CDR3 DNA reads TGTGCCTGGACCCCCGACACCTACCCCTACGAGCAGTACTTC. Combining the CDR3 with reference TRBV30 and TRBJ2-7 gives the whole variable domain SQTIHQWPATLVQPVGSPLSLECTVEGTSNPNLYWYRQAAGRGLQLLFYSVGIGQISSEVPQNLSASRPQDRQFILSSKKLLLSDSGFYLCAWTPDTYPYEQYFGPGTRLTVT.

The rearrangement joins TRBV5-1 to TRBJ1-6; TRBD1 might be the D (5 bases). The germline V gene encodes CDR1 SGHRS and CDR2 YFSETQ. V lost 3 bases and J 7 bases, leaving 14 bases between the germline ends. This CDR3 has 15 amino acids. The DNA of the CDR3 is TGCGCCAGCAGCTCGGACACAGGACAAAATTCACCCCTCCACTTT. Protein: CASSSDTGQNSPLHF.

The V gene is TRBV7-9, the J gene TRBJ2-3; no reliable D call. V lost 4 bases and J lost 5, with 4 bases in between. This CDR3 has 11 amino acids. CDR1 SEHNR and CDR2 FQNEAQ come from the germline V gene (reference sequence). The DNA for the CDR3 is TGTGCCAGCAGCTCAGAAGATACGCAGTATTTT. Its translation: CASSSEDTQYF.

The J gene is TRBJ2-7, the V gene TRBV28; D call uncertain. The CDR3 loop spans 14 amino acids. CDR1 is MDHEN and CDR2 is SYDVKM in the germline V gene. Trimming pared 4 bases from V and 1 base from J, leaving 11 bases between. Written as DNA, the CDR3 is TGTGCCAGCAGTTCACCCAGGTTTTCCTACGAGCAGTACTTC. It encodes CASSSPRFSYEQYF.

The V and J genes are TRBV19 and TRBJ2-7; 9 bases are shared with TRBD2. The CDR3 covers 15 residues. After removal of 5 bases from V and 2 bases from J, the junction contained 7 bases not matched to a gene. The germline gives CDR1 LNHDA, CDR2 SQIVND (reference sequence). This CDR3 is CASSALAGLTYEQYF. DNA for the CDR3: TGTGCCAGTAGTGCCCTAGCGGGGTTAACCTACGAGCAGTACTTC.

The chain recombines TRBV7-2 with TRBJ2-7; no clear D gene. This CDR3 contains 14 residues. Germline CDR1 is SGHTA and CDR2 is FQGNSA. The V end was cut by 3 bases, the J end by 5 bases, with 14 bases between. This chain's CDR3 is CASSFLRVPNEQYF. The CDR3 bases are TGTGCCAGCAGCTTTCTTCGGGTTCCCAACGAGCAGTACTTC.

The chain is built from TRBV27 and TRBJ2-7; 10 positions agree with TRBD2. This CDR3 has 15 residues. V lost 5 bases to trimming and J lost 1 base; unmatched junction nucleotides: 5. Germline-derived CDR1 and CDR2 are MNHEY and SMNVEV (reference sequence). CDR3 in amino acids: CASSPSGGRSYEQYF. As DNA, the CDR3 is TGTGCCAGCAGTCCTAGCGGGGGCCGATCCTACGAGCAGTACTTC.